This T cell receptor (beta chain) was captured by sequencing in a study of blood T cell repertoires in COVID-19 (dated by TCRdb to 2018 to 2020). A note on the overall study: The collaborator samples originated in the United States, Italy and Spain and spanned the acute and convalescent phases of COVID-19. The repertoires were released in a freely available public database intended as a resource for research on the immune response to SARS-CoV-2. The prospective study material was composed of cDNA or gDNA derived from T cells, B-cell-depleted T cells, or PBMCs. Where HLA class I and class II types were available, the types were taken from metadata supplied by the sample provider, not from assay-based typing. Subjects who had been exposed to COVID-19, were actively infected with it, or had recovered from it provided the deeply sampled blood TCRbeta repertoires that made up the dataset. Samples came from the ongoing ImmuneRACE study (first 160 participants) plus 1,254 subjects from 6 global collaborators. Sample metadata almost always included a de-identified subject ID, COVID-19 status, age in years and sex.

The immunoSEQ Assay, a bias-controlled multiplex PCR, was used to amplify TCRbeta CDR3 regions from genomic DNA. The source study handled its data this way. Within the assay, amplification of reference gene primers was used to estimate how many nucleated cells each sample contained. To quantify the absolute abundance of each unique TCRbeta CDR3 rearrangement, sequence reads were collapsed and filtered. For each sample, productive Simpson clonality was calculated as the square root of Simpson's diversity index across productive rearrangements. Imported from immuneACCESS, the table was reduced by TCRdb to in-frame sequences with V and J called. These copies leave out some clones; in studies compared against another copy, an unresolved V gene accounts for under half, and the cause of the remainder is not known. That table gives V, J and clone size, and the DNA gave D and trimming. Across this sample there are around 63,000 clones, with approximately 81% seen only once. Clones ranked in the top ten supply roughly 15% of the sample.

Including the terminal cysteine and phenylalanine, the CDR3 comprises 13 residues. The entry retains the CDR3 DNA only, 39 bases that are in frame from base 1. CDR1 and CDR2 are read off the germline V gene as SQVTM and ANQGSEA. Compared with germline, V lacks 7 bases and J lacks 4 bases; bases without a gene match: 5. In the case of this clone: No cognate antigen has been identified for it. No base quality values were provided; no much bigger clone lies one nucleotide off.

One collaborating source in Seattle enrolled patients during active infection and followed them longitudinally through the course of disease. Whole blood was collected in K2EDTA tubes by collaborating institutions according to the institutions' own protocols. Collaborator samples were shipped for TCRbeta analysis as frozen whole blood, isolated PBMCs, or DNA extracted from either sample type. Study-wide findings and limitations: Clinical and demographic metadata were provided uncurated, with the amount varying by source and participant.

Recombination linked TRBV29-1 to TRBJ1-1, with 11 junctional bases fitting TRBD1. Sample: peripheral blood. The origin of this receptor is a man in his sixties with COVID-19, enrolled during active disease. The CDR3 corresponds to CSARGTGGTEAFF. The sequence in DNA is TGCAGCGCCAGAGGGACAGGGGGCACTGAAGCTTTCTTT.